This TCR beta chain is from a study of T cell responses to AZD1222 COVID-19 vaccine. Study results and limitations: Spike was spanned by vaccine-associated CD4 TCRs, with dominance at 160-218 and 743-854. Repertoires were sampled only after the peak T cell response. In a largely white British group with more females than males, clonal diversity was possibly underestimated.

On this clone: What it binds is unknown.

CDR3 length: 15 amino acids. The germline gives CDR1 SGHRS, CDR2 YFSETQ. V lost 4 bases to trimming and J lost 6 bases; unmatched junction nucleotides: 13. Profiled with immunoSEQ multiplex PCR; TCRdb holds only in-frame clones, not every one. The sample has 150,000 to 200,000 clones; approximately 90% are singletons. The analysis combined second doses at about 4 or about 12 weeks. This TCR derives from an adult who received the AZD1222 COVID-19 vaccine. Specimen: peripheral blood, collected 28 days after the second AZD1222 dose. The chain couples TRBV5-1 to TRBJ2-7, with 7 bases lining up with TRBD1. The CDR3 coding sequence is TGCGCCAGCAGCCCCTCGACAGGGAGTCCCCTCGAGCAGTACTTC. It is translated as CASSPSTGSPLEQYF.